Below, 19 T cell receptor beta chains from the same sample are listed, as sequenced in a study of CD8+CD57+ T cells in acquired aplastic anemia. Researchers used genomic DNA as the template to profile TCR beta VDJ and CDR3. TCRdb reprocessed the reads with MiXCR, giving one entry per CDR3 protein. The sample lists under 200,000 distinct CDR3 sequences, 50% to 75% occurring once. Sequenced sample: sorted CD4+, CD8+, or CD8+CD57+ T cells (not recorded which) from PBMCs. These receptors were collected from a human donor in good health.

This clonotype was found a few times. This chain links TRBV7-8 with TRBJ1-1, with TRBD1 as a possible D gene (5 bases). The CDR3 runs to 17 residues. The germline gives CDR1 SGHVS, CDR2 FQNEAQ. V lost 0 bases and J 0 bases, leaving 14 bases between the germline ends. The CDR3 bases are TGTGCCAGCAGCTTAGCGCCGGGACGGAGAGTGAACACTGAAGCTTTCTTT. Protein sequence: CASSLAPGRRVNTEAFF.

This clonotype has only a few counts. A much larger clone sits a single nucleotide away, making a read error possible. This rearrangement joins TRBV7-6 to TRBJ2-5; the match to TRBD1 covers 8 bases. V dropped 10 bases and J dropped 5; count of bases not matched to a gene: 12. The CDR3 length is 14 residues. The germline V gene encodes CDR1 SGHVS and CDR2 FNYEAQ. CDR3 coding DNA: TGTGCCAACAGAAAAGACAGGGGAGAGGAGACCCAGTACTTC. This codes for CANRKDRGEETQYF.

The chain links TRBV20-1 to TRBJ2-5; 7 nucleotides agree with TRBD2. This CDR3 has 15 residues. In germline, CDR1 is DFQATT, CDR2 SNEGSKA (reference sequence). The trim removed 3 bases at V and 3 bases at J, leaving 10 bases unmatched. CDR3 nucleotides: TGCAGTGCTAGGGTAGCGGGTGCGGGGAAAGAGACCCAGTACTTC. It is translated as CSARVAGAGKETQYF.

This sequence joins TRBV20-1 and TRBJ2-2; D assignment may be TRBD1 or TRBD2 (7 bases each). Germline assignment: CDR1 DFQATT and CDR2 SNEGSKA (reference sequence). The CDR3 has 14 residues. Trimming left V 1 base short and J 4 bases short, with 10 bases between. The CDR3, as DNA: TGCAGTGCTAGAGGCAGGGGGGGCACCGGGGAGCTGTTTTTT. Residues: CSARGRGGTGELFF.

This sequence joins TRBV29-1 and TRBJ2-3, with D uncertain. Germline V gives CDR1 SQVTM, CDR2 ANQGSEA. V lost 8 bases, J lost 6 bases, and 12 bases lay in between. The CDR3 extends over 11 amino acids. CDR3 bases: TGCAGCTTGGTAGAAGGGGATACGCAGTATTTT. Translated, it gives CSLVEGDTQYF.

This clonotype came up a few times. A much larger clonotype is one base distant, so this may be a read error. The chain's CDR3 is CSAKGQGFSQPQHF. DNA for the CDR3: TGCAGTGCTAAGGGACAGGGATTCAGTCAGCCCCAGCATTTT. This sequence joins TRBV20-1 and TRBJ1-5; 9 nucleotides line up with TRBD1. Losses at the gene ends were 4 bases for V and 6 bases for J; bases not matched to a gene: 7. CDR3 length equals 14 residues. Looked up from germline, CDR1 is DFQATT and CDR2 is SNEGSKA (reference sequence).

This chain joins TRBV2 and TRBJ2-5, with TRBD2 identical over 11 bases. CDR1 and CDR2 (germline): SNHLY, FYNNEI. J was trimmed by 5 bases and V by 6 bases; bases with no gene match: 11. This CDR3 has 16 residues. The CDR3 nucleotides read TGTGCCAGCAGCTCCTCACTAGCGGGAGTAGTTGAGACCCAGTACTTC. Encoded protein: CASSSSLAGVVETQYF.

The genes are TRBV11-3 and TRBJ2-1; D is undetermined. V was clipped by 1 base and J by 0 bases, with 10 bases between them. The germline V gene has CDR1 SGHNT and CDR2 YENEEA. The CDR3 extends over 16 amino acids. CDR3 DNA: TGTGCCAGCAGCTTAGGTAGCTTCAGCTCCTACAATGAGCAGTTCTTC. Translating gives CASSLGSFSSYNEQFF.

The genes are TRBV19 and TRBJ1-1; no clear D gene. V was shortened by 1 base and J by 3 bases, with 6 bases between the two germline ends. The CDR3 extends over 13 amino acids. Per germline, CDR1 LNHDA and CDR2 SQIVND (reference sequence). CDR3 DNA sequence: TGTGCCAGTAGTATAGTTCGAGACACTGAAGCTTTCTTT. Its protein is CASSIVRDTEAFF.

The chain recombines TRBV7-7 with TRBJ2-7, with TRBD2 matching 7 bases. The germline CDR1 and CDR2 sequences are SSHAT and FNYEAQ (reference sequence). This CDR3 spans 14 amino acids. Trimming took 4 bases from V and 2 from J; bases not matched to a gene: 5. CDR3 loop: CASSSGLPPYEQYF. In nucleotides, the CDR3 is TGTGCCAGCAGCTCGGGACTACCTCCCTACGAGCAGTACTTC.

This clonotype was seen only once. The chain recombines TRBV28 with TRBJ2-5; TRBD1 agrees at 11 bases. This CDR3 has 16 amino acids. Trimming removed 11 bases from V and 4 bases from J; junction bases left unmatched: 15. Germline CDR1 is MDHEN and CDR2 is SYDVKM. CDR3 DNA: TGTGCCGGCATTGACCGGGACAGGGGGTACAGAGAGACCCAGTACTTC. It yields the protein CAGIDRDRGYRETQYF.

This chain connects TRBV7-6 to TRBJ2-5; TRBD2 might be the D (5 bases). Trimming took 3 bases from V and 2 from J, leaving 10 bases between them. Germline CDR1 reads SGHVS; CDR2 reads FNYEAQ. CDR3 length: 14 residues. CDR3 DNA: TGTGCCAGCAGCTTTTACAGCGGACAAGAGACCCAGTACTTC. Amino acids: CASSFYSGQETQYF. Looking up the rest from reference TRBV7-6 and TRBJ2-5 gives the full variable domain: GAGVSQSPRYKVTKRGQDVALRCDPISGHVSLYWYRQALGQGPEFLTYFNYEAQQDKSGLPNDRFSAERPEGSISTLTIQRTEQRDSAMYRCASSFYSGQETQYFGPGTRLLVL.

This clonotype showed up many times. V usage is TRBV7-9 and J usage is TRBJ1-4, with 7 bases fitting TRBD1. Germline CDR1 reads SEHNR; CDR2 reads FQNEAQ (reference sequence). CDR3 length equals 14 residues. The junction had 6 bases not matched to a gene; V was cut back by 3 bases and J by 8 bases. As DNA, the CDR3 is TGTGCCAGCAGCTTTGAGGGGGCAGGAGAAAAACTGTTTTTT. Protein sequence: CASSFEGAGEKLFF. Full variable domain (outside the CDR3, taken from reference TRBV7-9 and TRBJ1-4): DTGVSQNPRHKITKRGQNVTFRCDPISEHNRLYWYRQTLGQGPEFLTYFQNEAQLEKSRLLSDRFSAERPKGSFSTLEIQRTEQGDSAMYLCASSFEGAGEKLFFGSGTQLSVL.

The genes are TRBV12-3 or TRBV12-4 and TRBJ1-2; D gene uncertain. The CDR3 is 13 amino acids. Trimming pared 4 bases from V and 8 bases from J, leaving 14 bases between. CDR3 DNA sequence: TGTGCCAGCAGTTCCGGCCCACTAAGAGGCTACACCTTC. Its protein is CASSSGPLRGYTF.

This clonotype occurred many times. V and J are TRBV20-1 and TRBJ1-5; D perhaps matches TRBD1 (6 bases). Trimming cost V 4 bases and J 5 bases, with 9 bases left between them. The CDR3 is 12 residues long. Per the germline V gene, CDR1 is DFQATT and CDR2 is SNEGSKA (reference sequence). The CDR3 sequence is CSANRADQPQHF. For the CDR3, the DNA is TGCAGTGCTAACAGGGCCGATCAGCCCCAGCATTTT.

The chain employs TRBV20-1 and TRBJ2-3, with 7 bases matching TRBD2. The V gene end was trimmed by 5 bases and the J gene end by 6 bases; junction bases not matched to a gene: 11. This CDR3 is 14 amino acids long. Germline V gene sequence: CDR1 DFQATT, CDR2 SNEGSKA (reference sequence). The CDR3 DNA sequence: TGCAGTGCTGCCGGGACTATCATGGGGGATACGCAGTATTTT. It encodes CSAAGTIMGDTQYF.

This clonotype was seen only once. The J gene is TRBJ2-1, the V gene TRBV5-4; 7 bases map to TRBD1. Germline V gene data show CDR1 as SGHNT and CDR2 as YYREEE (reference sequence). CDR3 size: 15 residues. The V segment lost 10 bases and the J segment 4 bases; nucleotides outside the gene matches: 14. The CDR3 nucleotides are TGTGCCTGGGAAACCGGGACAGAACCTTACAATGAGCAGTTCTTC. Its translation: CAWETGTEPYNEQFF.

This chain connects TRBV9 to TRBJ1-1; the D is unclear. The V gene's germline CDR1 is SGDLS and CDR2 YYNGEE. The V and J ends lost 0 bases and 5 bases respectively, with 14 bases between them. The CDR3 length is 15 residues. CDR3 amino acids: CASSVDGSGGTEAFF. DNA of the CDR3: TGTGCCAGCAGCGTAGACGGTTCTGGTGGGACTGAAGCTTTCTTT.

The CDR3 coding sequence is TGTGCCAGCAGCGTAGGATCTCAGGGTTTTGGGGATACGCAGTATTTT. This sequence encodes CASSVGSQGFGDTQYF. V is TRBV9 and J is TRBJ1-3, with D perhaps matching TRBD1 (5 bases). The J call may be in error: the DNA end matches TRBJ2-3 better. This CDR3 is built from 16 residues. CDR1 is SGDLS and CDR2 is YYNGEE in the germline V gene.